This T cell receptor (beta chain) was documented in a study of T cells expressing NK-cell markers. Study information: CD3+CD56+NKG2C+, CD3+CD56+NKG2C- and CD3+CD56-NKG2C+ T cells, once sorted, supplied the TCR beta repertoires.

For each CDR3 protein, TCRdb gives one entry from its re-call of the 5' RACE reads, without DNA. The record lists 160,000 or so distinct CDR3 sequences, of which the ten most abundant hold approximately 18%. Germline lookup yields CDR1 SNHLY and CDR2 FYNNEI. The CDR3 spans 17 residues. The rearrangement uses TRBV2 and TRBJ2-2. The origin of this receptor is a woman aged 18-70 years in good health. Input material: blood T cells: a sorted CD56 or NKG2C T cell subset, CD4+ or CD8+ T cells, or bulk PBMC T cells (not recorded which). CDR3 in amino acids: CASSEPLGLTYTGELFF.